Each of the 26 T cell receptor beta chains below was sequenced from the same sample in a study of blood T cell repertoires in COVID-19. Some clones are missing from TCRdb's copy, which holds only in-frame ones; the method was immunoSEQ multiplex PCR. The sample shows fewer than 120,000 clones, 76% of them seen only once. Sequencing was performed on peripheral blood. The receptors derive from a woman older than 75 with acute or convalescent COVID-19.

This clone has a handful of counts. This sequence joins TRBV10-1 and TRBJ1-1; D gene uncertain. Between the trimmed V and J ends, which lost 3 bases and 1 base, there was a span of 12 bases. The CDR3 contains 15 residues. The germline V gene has CDR1 WNHNN and CDR2 SYGVQD (reference sequence). The CDR3 DNA reads as TGCGCCAGCAGTGACTCATCGGAGGGGAACACTGAAGCTTTCTTT. Protein product: CASSDSSEGNTEAFF.

This clone occurred once. The chain uses TRBV28 and TRBJ2-5, with a tentative D call TRBD1 (6 bases). The CDR3 consists of 14 residues. Trimming stripped 2 bases from V and 9 bases from J, with 16 bases between. The germline CDR1 and CDR2 sequences are MDHEN and SYDVKM. The CDR3 reads CASSLTGSLGPQYF. For the CDR3, the DNA is TGTGCCAGCAGTTTAACAGGGTCCCTTGGGCCCCAGTACTTC. Filled out from reference TRBV28 and TRBJ2-5, the complete variable domain reads DVKVTQSSRYLVKRTGEKVFLECVQDMDHENMFWYRQDPGLGLRLIYFSYDVKMKEKGDIPEGYSVSREKKERFSLILESASTNQTSMYLCASSLTGSLGPQYFGPGTRLLVL.

This clone was counted a few times. The chain links TRBV27 to TRBJ2-5; D might be TRBD2 (6 bases). The germline CDR1 and CDR2 sequences are MNHEY and SMNVEV (reference sequence). The CDR3 length is 12 residues. Trimming removed 3 bases from V and 14 bases from J, with 16 bases in between. The CDR3 region has the DNA TGTGCCAGCAGTTTCGCAGCCGGGAGAGAATACTTC. This codes for CASSFAAGREYF.

A few counts support this clone. The chain links TRBV19 to TRBJ1-4; TRBD1 is a possible D gene (6 bases). Per germline, CDR1 LNHDA and CDR2 SQIVND (reference sequence). Trimming cost V 3 bases and J 5 bases, with 13 bases left between them. CDR3 length equals 15 residues. DNA of the CDR3: TGTGCCAGTAGTATCAGGGGTTCGACGAATGAAAAACTGTTTTTT. It yields the protein CASSIRGSTNEKLFF. Together with reference TRBV19 and TRBJ1-4, the CDR3 gives the full variable domain: DGGITQSPKYLFRKEGQNVTLSCEQNLNHDAMYWYRQDPGQGLRLIYYSQIVNDFQKGDIAEGYSVSREKKESFPLTVTSAQKNPTAFYLCASSIRGSTNEKLFFGSGTQLSVL.

V is TRBV5-1 and J is TRBJ1-1; 10 bases line up with TRBD1. The V gene's germline CDR1 is SGHRS and CDR2 YFSETQ. Germline trimming cut 4 bases from V and 1 base from J; bases unmatched to any gene: 10. The CDR3 extends over 17 amino acids. The CDR3 DNA is TGCGCCAGCAGCACCAGGGGACAGGGGTGGGGGAACACTGAAGCTTTCTTT. It translates to CASSTRGQGWGNTEAFF. The full variable domain, its missing parts supplied by reference TRBV5-1 and TRBJ1-1, is KAGVTQTPRYLIKTRGQQVTLSCSPISGHRSVSWYQQTPGQGLQFLFEYFSETQRNKGNFPGRFSGRQFSNSRSEMNVSTLELGDSALYLCASSTRGQGWGNTEAFFGQGTRLTVV.

V and J are TRBV7-9 and TRBJ2-7; 10 bases line up with TRBD1. The ends lost 1 base at V and 3 bases at J; junction bases unmatched: 6. Germline CDR1 and CDR2: SEHNR and FQNEAQ (reference sequence). The CDR3 has 16 residues. The CDR3, as DNA: TGTGCCAGCAGCTTAGTGGGACAGGGGACCTTCTACGAGCAGTACTTC. Translating it yields CASSLVGQGTFYEQYF.

The rearrangement joins TRBV11-3 to TRBJ1-6; D is unresolved. Germline CDR1 reads SGHNT; CDR2 reads YENEEA. The CDR3 loop spans 14 amino acids. V was pared by 0 bases and J by 5 bases, with 5 bases between. The CDR3 DNA reads TGTGCCAGCAGCTTAGAGGGCCATAATTCACCCCTCCACTTT. This gives the protein CASSLEGHNSPLHF.

A word on this clone: Different DNA sequences within this sample yield the same CDR3. The rearrangement links TRBV5-1 to TRBJ2-1; TRBD1 agrees at 9 bases. Trimming cost V 0 bases and J 3 bases; bases outside gene matches: 1. CDR3 length equals 15 residues. Germline CDR1 reads SGHRS; CDR2 reads YFSETQ. CDR3 sequence: CASSLGGQGYNEQFF. Here the CDR3 DNA reads TGCGCCAGCAGCTTGGGGGGACAGGGCTACAATGAGCAGTTCTTC.

This sequence joins TRBV18 and TRBJ2-3; a weak D match, TRBD2 (5 bases). Trimming removed 6 bases from V and 5 bases from J, with 15 bases in between. The CDR3 length is 14 residues. Germline V gene lookup returns CDR1 KGHSH and CDR2 LQKENI. Here the CDR3 reads CASSPATGRDTQYF. In nucleotides, the CDR3 is TGTGCCAGCTCCCCCGCCACGGGGAGAGATACGCAGTATTTT.

V is TRBV12-5 and J is TRBJ2-1, with 7 positions matching TRBD1. Germline values: CDR1 LGHNT, CDR2 FRNRAP. The CDR3 runs to 18 residues. Trimming removed 2 bases from V and 0 bases from J; junction bases left unmatched: 10. CDR3: CASGLYGTATSSYNEQFF. The CDR3 region has the DNA TGTGCTAGTGGTTTGTACGGGACAGCTACTAGCTCCTACAATGAGCAGTTCTTC.

The V and J genes are TRBV18 and TRBJ2-5, with 8 bases that match TRBD1. Germline assignment: CDR1 KGHSH and CDR2 LQKENI. The CDR3 is made up of 16 amino acids. The V and J ends lost 0 bases and 7 bases, in that order; junction bases with no gene match: 10. CDR3 in amino acids: CASSPPSGQGAGTQYF. CDR3 coding DNA: TGTGCCAGCTCACCACCGAGTGGGCAGGGGGCTGGGACCCAGTACTTC. The full variable domain, rest sourced from reference TRBV18 and TRBJ2-5, is NAGVMQNPRHLVRRRGQEARLRCSPMKGHSHVYWYRQLPEEGLKFMVYLQKENIIDESGMPKERFSAEFPKEGPSILRIQQVVRGDSAAYFCASSPPSGQGAGTQYFGPGTRLLVL.

The chain couples TRBV4-1 to TRBJ2-1, with a weak D call TRBD2 (6 bases). Trimming took 3 bases from V and 9 from J, leaving 15 bases between them. This CDR3 comprises 14 residues. Germline CDR1 reads MGHRA; CDR2 reads YSYEKL. In DNA, the CDR3 is TGCGCCAGCAGCCACCCAGCGGGTTCGTCTGAGCAGTTCTTC. The encoded protein is CASSHPAGSSEQFF.

The chain couples TRBV18 to TRBJ1-4; TRBD1 matches at 11 bases. The germline CDR1 and CDR2 sequences are KGHSH and LQKENI. CDR3 length: 15 amino acids. V was pared by 2 bases and J by 7 bases, with 3 bases of the junction left unmatched. In DNA, the CDR3 is TGTGCCAGCTCACCAGTGGGACAGGGGGGTGAAAAACTGTTTTTT. Translated, it gives CASSPVGQGGEKLFF.

This clone was seen only a few times. The rearrangement uses TRBV7-9 and TRBJ1-2, with 7 bases matching TRBD1. V dropped 2 bases and J dropped 4; count of bases not matched to a gene: 7. Per the germline V gene, CDR1 is SEHNR and CDR2 is FQNEAQ (reference sequence). The CDR3 has 15 amino acids. CDR3 bases: TGTGCCAGCAGCTTACCCACAGGGGTTGGCTATGGCTACACCTTC. Translation gives CASSLPTGVGYGYTF.

This sequence joins TRBV14 and TRBJ1-1, with 8 bases that match TRBD1. CDR3 length: 15 residues. Trimming cost V 6 bases and J 5 bases; bases outside gene matches: 11. Germline V lookup: CDR1 SGHDN, CDR2 FVKESK. The CDR3 bases are TGTGCCAGCAGTACCTACAGGGGGAGTCGGACTGAAGCTTTCTTT. It is translated as CASSTYRGSRTEAFF.

This clone was seen a handful of times. The chain recombines TRBV7-9 with TRBJ2-7; 8 nucleotides align to TRBD1. The CDR3 has 16 amino acids. The J segment lost 0 bases and the V segment lost 5 bases, leaving 9 bases of the junction unmatched. CDR1 is SEHNR, CDR2 FQNEAQ, per germline (reference sequence). The CDR3 nucleotides read TGTGCCAGCAGCCGAGCCGGACAGGGACTCTCCTACGAGCAGTACTTC. Encoded protein: CASSRAGQGLSYEQYF. The full variable domain, with the rest looked up from reference TRBV7-9 and TRBJ2-7, is DTGVSQNPRHKITKRGQNVTFRCDPISEHNRLYWYRQTLGQGPEFLTYFQNEAQLEKSRLLSDRFSAERPKGSFSTLEIQRTEQGDSAMYLCASSRAGQGLSYEQYFGPGTRLTVT.

The rearrangement links TRBV27 to TRBJ2-7, with D perhaps matching TRBD1 (5 bases). CDR3 length: 14 amino acids. Germline V gene lookup returns CDR1 MNHEY and CDR2 SMNVEV (reference sequence). V shed 3 bases and J shed 5 bases, with 14 bases lying between them. The chain's CDR3 is CASSLDNPLDEQYF. CDR3 coding DNA: TGTGCCAGCAGTTTGGACAATCCCCTCGACGAGCAGTACTTC.

The rearrangement links TRBV10-3 to TRBJ2-7; 11 bases map to TRBD2. Trimming removed 4 bases from V and 2 bases from J; junction bases left unmatched: 7. The CDR3 has 16 amino acids. Per germline, CDR1 ENHRY and CDR2 SYGVKD. CDR3 loop: CAISGGGTSGTYEQYF. CDR3 DNA: TGTGCCATCAGTGGAGGCGGGACTAGCGGAACCTACGAGCAGTACTTC.

The V and J genes are TRBV5-6 and TRBJ2-1, with D uncertain. The CDR3 spans 16 residues. Germline V CDR1 and CDR2: SGHDT, YYEEEE. The ends were cut back, 0 bases at V and 5 bases at J, with 15 bases in the middle. CDR3: CASSLAFGGVHNEQFF. DNA of the CDR3: TGTGCCAGCAGCTTGGCTTTTGGCGGAGTCCACAATGAGCAGTTCTTC.

This chain joins TRBV6-5 and TRBJ1-6; no clear D. Between the trimmed V and J ends, which lost 0 bases and 9 bases, there was a span of 12 bases. Germline values: CDR1 MNHEY, CDR2 SVGAGI. The CDR3 loop spans 15 amino acids. The CDR3 region is CASSYSRGKGSPLHF. DNA of the CDR3: TGTGCCAGCAGTTACTCCCGGGGTAAAGGTTCACCCCTCCACTTT.

The CDR3 DNA reads TGTGCCAGCAGCCAAGCGTCGGGGGAGCAGCCCCAGCATTTT. It specifies CASSQASGEQPQHF. The chain uses TRBV3-1 (or the pseudogene TRBV3-2) and TRBJ1-5, with D perhaps TRBD1 (5 bases). CDR3 length equals 14 residues. CDR1 is LGHDT, CDR2 YNNKEL, per germline (reference sequence). V gave up 1 base and J gave up 7 bases, with 11 bases separating them.

The chain couples TRBV28 to TRBJ1-1; maybe TRBD1 (6 bases). CDR3 length equals 14 residues. With 8 bases removed from V and 6 bases from J, the gap between germline ends came to 19 bases. Per the germline V gene, CDR1 is MDHEN and CDR2 is SYDVKM. CDR3 amino acids: CASRLTGTGAEAFF. Here the CDR3 DNA reads TGTGCCAGCCGACTGACAGGCACGGGCGCTGAAGCTTTCTTT.

V gene TRBV19 combines with J gene TRBJ1-4, with D unresolved. The CDR3 is made up of 13 amino acids. The germline CDR1 and CDR2 sequences are LNHDA and SQIVND (reference sequence). Trimming left V 2 bases short and J 8 bases short, with 9 bases between. The CDR3 region has the DNA TGTGCCAGTAGTATAAGACGGGGAGAAAAACTGTTTTTT. Encoded protein: CASSIRRGEKLFF.

The CDR3 protein is CASSHGVGDKSSYEQYF. The CDR3 DNA follows: TGTGCCAGCAGCCATGGGGTGGGGGACAAGAGCTCCTACGAGCAGTACTTC. J is TRBJ2-7 and V is TRBV14, with D perhaps matching TRBD1 (6 bases). The CDR3 sequence is 17 residues long. V was trimmed by 3 bases and J by 0 bases, leaving 18 bases between them. Germline loops: CDR1 SGHDN, CDR2 FVKESK.

The V call is TRBV5-1, the J call TRBJ2-5, with TRBD1 matching 10 bases. V shed 7 bases and J 4 bases; nucleotides not matched to a gene: 10. CDR1 is SGHRS, CDR2 YFSETQ, per germline. The CDR3 sequence is 15 residues long. The CDR3 DNA reads as TGCGCCAGCGGGGGGACAGGGGATTTTGGAGAGACCCAGTACTTC. It specifies CASGGTGDFGETQYF.

The V gene is TRBV6-2 or TRBV6-3, the J gene TRBJ2-3, with 9 bases that match TRBD2. CDR3 length: 17 residues. The V and J ends lost 0 bases and 2 bases, in that order; junction bases with no gene match: 6. Germline V lookup: CDR1 MNHEY, CDR2 SVGEGT. The CDR3 is CASSYSWREGSTDTQYF. The CDR3 DNA is TGTGCCAGCAGTTACTCGTGGCGGGAGGGTTCCACAGATACGCAGTATTTT.